This T cell receptor (beta chain) was captured by sequencing in a study of beta chain features in type 1 diabetes (dated by TCRdb to between 2018 and 2020). The study in broad terms: Patients and healthy donors did not differ in mean age, gender distribution, total cell number or subset yield. A total of around 110,000,000 sorted cells were examined across all samples, and a strong correlation was observed between cell number per subset and RNA yield. The study compared TCRB repertoires of sorted circulating CD4+ T cell subsets between recently diagnosed type 1 diabetes patients and matched healthy donors. Regulatory and stem cell-like memory subsets were isolated from only 8 patients and roughly 8 healthy donors, whereas naive and central memory subsets came from all 30 or so donors. Overall study results and their limits: HLA sub-analyses involved small numbers of individuals, so any influence of HLA type on TCRB rearrangement remained unresolved. Fewer insertions and more nucleotide deletions at VDJ recombination sites were observed in patients with type 1 diabetes, implying thymic rearrangement abnormalities. PCR might favor shorter templates, but patient and control samples were amplified and corrected together, so any skew would affect both groups equally. The naive, central memory and regulatory TCRB repertoires appeared to resemble one another more closely among patients than among healthy donors. Type 1 diabetes patients showed a moderate but significant shortening of TCRB CDR3 length in all four CD4+ subsets. Sequencing cDNA rather than genomic DNA could over-represent highly expressing activated cells, although activation and CD3 levels did not differ between groups.

From each donor, a single peripheral blood sample of around 120 mL on average was drawn into heparinised tubes. A BD FACSAria II was used to sort naive, central memory, regulatory and stem cell-like memory CD4+ T cells with a panel that included CD45RO, CCR7, CD25, CD127, CD95 and CD27. A purity above 98% was achieved for all sorted populations. Right away, PBMCs were isolated by Lymphoprep density gradient centrifugation and were stained directly, with no culture step. So that batch effects would be minimized, each experiment stained and sorted samples in pairs, pairing one healthy donor with one patient. The High Capacity cDNA Reverse Transcription Kit was used to reverse transcribe all of the isolated RNA, meaning that expressed TCRB transcripts were what got sequenced. Naive, central memory and regulatory T cell samples underwent deep immunoSEQ sequencing, averaging about 3.57 million total reads per sample. After sorted cells were lysed in RLT buffer, RNA was extracted with DNase-treated RNeasy Micro or Mini kits, with the choice depending on cell number. Each cell subset was processed on its own to prevent cross-contamination, while patient and healthy donor samples were processed together. TCRB sequences were amplified from cDNA with the immunoSEQ multiplex PCR, producing 87-bp fragments spanning the CDR3 region. The amplicons were sequenced using the Illumina HiSeq platform. The study's own analysis went as follows. PCR bias was corrected computationally using synthetic template baselines, and reads within Hamming distance 2 were collapsed, with unmergeable singletons discarded. Reads were aligned to IMGT to assign V, D and J genes, CDR3 length, and insertions or deletions at six rearrangement sites. Within each subset, clonotype counts were normalized to sorted cell number, after which true diversity and Gini coefficients were computed with the tcR R package. The overlap coefficient, calculated on TCRB nucleotide sequences, was used to measure repertoire sharing. Out-of-frame TCRB sequences from naive cells were analyzed to stand in for the pre-selection repertoire. The source is immuneACCESS, and TCRdb retained only in-frame sequences with V and J called. Part of the clones is not carried over; for the studies checked, unresolved V genes explain less than half of this, and the remainder is unexplained. V, J and clone size are those of that table, while D and trimming were read from the DNA. The sample table holds some 330,000 clones, of which roughly 12% were seen once. The top ten clones comprise over 0.008% of the sample.

Regarding this clone: The target of this receptor is not known. No much larger clone is present one base from it, and per-base qualities are unavailable.

The source material was naive CD4+ T cells from blood. Reading the label with the study, this specimen's cell subset or site is: true naive CD4+ T cells. This receptor was obtained from a woman between 18 and 29 years old with type 1 diabetes.

Read as DNA, the sequence is TGTGCCAGCAGCGGACAGGGTTTGGGCAATCAGCCCCAGCATTTT. Its amino acids are CASSGQGLGNQPQHF. The rearranged segments are TRBV7-9 and TRBJ1-5; TRBD1 agrees with 8 junctional bases. Based on the germline V gene (reference sequence), the CDR1 and CDR2 sequences are SEHNR and FQNEAQ. The cysteine opens and the phenylalanine closes a CDR3 of 15 amino acids. Just CDR3 DNA is preserved here, 45 bases in frame from base 1. V trim: 5 bases; J trim: 2 bases; unmatched bases: 5.